The clone carrying this T cell receptor (beta chain) was picked up one time. The CDR3 has 14 residues. Germline V CDR1 and CDR2: MNHNY, SVGAGI (reference sequence). J gave up 4 bases and V 4 bases, and 6 bases lay outside the gene matches. The record originates from a study of blood T cell repertoires in COVID-19. Across the study: T cells, B-cell-depleted T cells, or PBMCs provided the cDNA or gDNA that served as material.

Authors' data handling: Reference gene primer amplification yielded estimated nucleated cell counts. Only in-frame clones appear in the TCRdb table, and some are missing; sequencing was by immunoSEQ multiplex PCR. The V and J calls and clone size were taken over from that table, and D and trimming were inferred from the DNA. Of some 190,000 clones listed, around 84% are singletons. The sequence came from a human donor in a cohort sampled during active COVID-19. The sequencing input was peripheral blood. The chain couples TRBV6-6 to TRBJ2-5; 7 bases agree with TRBD1. Here the CDR3 reads CASSSTTGSETQYF. CDR3 DNA sequence: TGTGCCAGCAGTTCAACGACAGGGTCAGAGACCCAGTACTTC.